This T cell receptor beta chain originates from a study of vaccination and CD4 T cells after COVID-19. Whole-study findings and limits: Clonotypes reactive to SARS-CoV-2 had a median that went up from 21 to 38, but not significantly.

Comments on this clonotype: What it recognizes is unknown.

The V gene lost 6 bases and the J gene lost 2 bases, with 13 bases spanning the gap. Looked up from germline, CDR1 is LNHNV and CDR2 is YYDKDF (reference sequence). The CDR3 covers 14 residues. CD4+ T cells that had been cultured provided DNA sequenced with the Oncomine TCR Beta short-read assay. TCRdb re-derived calls from the PCR reads in MiXCR, one entry per CDR3 protein. The table records 15,000 or so distinct CDR3 sequences, 65% to 85% of them present only once. The treatment: roughly 10-day PBMC culture with coronavirus spike peptide pools or control peptides (ViraFEST assay). The TCR was taken from a human donor who had recovered from COVID-19. The chain employs TRBV15 and TRBJ2-5; D may be TRBD1 (6 bases). Material for sequencing was CD4+ T cells from blood, cultured in vitro. Here the CDR3 DNA reads TGTGCCACCAGGGATTGGGGGCGTCAAGAGACCCAGTACTTC. Residues: CATRDWGRQETQYF. The full variable domain, in which reference TRBV15 and TRBJ2-5 provide the parts outside the CDR3, is DAMVIQNPRYQVTQFGKPVTLSCSQTLNHNVMYWYQQKSSQAPKLLFHYYDKDFNNEADTPDNFQSRRPNTSFCFLDIRSPGLGDTAMYLCATRDWGRQETQYFGPGTRLLVL.